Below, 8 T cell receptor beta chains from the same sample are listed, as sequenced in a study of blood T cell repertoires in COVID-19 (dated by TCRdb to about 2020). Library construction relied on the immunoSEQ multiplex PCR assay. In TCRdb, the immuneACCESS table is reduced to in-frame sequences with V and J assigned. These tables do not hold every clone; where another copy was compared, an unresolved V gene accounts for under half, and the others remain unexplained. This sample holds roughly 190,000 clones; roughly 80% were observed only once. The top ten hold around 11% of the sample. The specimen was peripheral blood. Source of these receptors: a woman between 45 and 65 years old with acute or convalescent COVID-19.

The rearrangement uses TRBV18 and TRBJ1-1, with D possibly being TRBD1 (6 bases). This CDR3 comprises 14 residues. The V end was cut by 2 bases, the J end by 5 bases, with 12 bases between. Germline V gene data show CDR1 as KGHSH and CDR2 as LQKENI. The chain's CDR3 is CASSPYAGETEAFF. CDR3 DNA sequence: TGTGCCAGCTCACCATATGCAGGGGAGACTGAAGCTTTCTTT.

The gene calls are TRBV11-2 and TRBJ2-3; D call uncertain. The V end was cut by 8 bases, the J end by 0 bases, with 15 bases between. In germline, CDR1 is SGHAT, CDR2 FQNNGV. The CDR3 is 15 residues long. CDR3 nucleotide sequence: TGTGCCAGCTCCCCCCGACTCCTTAGCACAGATACGCAGTATTTT. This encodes CASSPRLLSTDTQYF.

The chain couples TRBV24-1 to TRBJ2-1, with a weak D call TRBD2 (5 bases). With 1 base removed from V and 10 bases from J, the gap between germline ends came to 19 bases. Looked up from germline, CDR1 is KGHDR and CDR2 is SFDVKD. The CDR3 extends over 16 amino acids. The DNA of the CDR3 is TGTGCCACCAGTGATTTTGGCGCGGGCAACACGCGGGAGCAGTTCTTC. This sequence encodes CATSDFGAGNTREQFF.

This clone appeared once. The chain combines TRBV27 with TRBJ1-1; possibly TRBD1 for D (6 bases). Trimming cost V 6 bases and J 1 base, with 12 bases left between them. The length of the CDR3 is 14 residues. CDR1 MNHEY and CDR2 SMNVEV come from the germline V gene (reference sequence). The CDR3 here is CASRGRGGNTEAFF. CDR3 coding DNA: TGTGCCAGCAGAGGTAGGGGGGGGAACACTGAAGCTTTCTTT.

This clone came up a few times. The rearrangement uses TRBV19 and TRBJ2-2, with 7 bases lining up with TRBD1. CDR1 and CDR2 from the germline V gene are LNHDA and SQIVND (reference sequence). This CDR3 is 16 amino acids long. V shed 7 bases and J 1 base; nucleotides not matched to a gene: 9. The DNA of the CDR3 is TGTGCCAGTAACCCAACGGACAGGCGGAACACCGGGGAGCTGTTTTTT. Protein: CASNPTDRRNTGELFF.

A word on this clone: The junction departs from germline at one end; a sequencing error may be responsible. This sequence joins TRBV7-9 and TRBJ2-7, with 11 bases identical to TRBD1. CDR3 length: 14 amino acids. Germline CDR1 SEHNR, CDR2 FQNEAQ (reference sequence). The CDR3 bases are TGTGCCAGCAGCTTTGCGGACAGGGGGCGCGTGGGGGACTTC. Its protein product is CASSFADRGRVGDF.

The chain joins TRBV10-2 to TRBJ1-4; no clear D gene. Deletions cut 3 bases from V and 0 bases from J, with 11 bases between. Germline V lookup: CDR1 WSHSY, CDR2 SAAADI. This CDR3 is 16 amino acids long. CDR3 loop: CASSDFIAATNEKLFF. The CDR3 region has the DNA TGCGCCAGCAGTGATTTCATAGCTGCAACTAATGAAAAACTGTTTTTT.

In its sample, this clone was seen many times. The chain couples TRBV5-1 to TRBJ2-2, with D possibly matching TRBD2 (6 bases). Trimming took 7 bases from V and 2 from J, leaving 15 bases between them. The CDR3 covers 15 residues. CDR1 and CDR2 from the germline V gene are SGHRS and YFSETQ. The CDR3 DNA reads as TGCGCCAGCGGTAAGGGCGGGGCAAACACCGGGGAGCTGTTTTTT. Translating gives CASGKGGANTGELFF.